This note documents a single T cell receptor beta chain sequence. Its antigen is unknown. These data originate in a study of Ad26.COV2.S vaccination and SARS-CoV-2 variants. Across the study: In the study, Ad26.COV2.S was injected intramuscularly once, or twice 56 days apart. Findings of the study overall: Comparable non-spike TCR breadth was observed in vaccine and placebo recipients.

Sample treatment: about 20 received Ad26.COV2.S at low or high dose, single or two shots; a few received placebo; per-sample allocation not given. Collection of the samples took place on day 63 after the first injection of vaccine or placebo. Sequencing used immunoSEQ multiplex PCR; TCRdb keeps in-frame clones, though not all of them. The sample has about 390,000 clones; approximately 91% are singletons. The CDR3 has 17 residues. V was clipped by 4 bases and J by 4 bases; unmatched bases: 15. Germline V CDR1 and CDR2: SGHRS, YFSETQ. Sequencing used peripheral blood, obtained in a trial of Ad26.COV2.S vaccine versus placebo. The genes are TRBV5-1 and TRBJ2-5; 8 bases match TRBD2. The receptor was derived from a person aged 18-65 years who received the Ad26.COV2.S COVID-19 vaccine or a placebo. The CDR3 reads CASSLRSGTRLGETQYF. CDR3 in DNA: TGCGCCAGCAGCCTACGGTCCGGGACTAGGCTTGGAGAGACCCAGTACTTC.